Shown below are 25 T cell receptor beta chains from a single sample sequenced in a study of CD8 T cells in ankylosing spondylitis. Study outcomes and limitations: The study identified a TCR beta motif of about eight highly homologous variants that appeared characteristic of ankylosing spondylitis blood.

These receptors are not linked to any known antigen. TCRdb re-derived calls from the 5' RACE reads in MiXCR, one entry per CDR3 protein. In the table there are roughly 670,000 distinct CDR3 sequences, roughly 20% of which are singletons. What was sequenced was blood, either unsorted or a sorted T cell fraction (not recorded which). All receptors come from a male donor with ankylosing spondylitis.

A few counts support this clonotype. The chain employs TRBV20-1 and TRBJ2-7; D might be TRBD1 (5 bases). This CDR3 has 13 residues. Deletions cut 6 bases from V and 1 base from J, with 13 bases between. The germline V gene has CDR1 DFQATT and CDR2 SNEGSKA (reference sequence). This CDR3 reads CSADKQDSYEQYF. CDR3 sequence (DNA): TGCAGTGCCGATAAACAGGATTCCTACGAGCAGTACTTC.

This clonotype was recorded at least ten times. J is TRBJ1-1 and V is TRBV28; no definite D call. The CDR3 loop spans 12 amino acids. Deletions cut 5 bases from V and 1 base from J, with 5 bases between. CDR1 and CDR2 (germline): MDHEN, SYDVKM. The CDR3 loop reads CASSISNTEAFF. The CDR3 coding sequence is TGTGCCAGCAGTATCTCGAACACTGAAGCTTTCTTT.

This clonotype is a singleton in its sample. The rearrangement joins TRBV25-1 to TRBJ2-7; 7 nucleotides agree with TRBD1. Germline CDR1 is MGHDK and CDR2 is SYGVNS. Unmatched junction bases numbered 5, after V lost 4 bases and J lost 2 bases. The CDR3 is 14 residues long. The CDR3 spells CASSGQGQTYEQYF. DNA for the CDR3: TGTGCCAGCAGTGGCCAGGGACAGACCTACGAGCAGTACTTC.

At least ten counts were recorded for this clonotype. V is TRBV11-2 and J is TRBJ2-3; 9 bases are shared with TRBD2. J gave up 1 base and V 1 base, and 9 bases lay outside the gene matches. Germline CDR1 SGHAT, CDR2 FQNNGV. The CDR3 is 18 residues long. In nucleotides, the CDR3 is TGTGCCAGCAGCTTAGGACTAGCGGCTCAACGCCGCACAGATACGCAGTATTTT. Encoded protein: CASSLGLAAQRRTDTQYF. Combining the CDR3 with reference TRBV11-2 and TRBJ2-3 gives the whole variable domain EAGVAQSPRYKIIEKRQSVAFWCNPISGHATLYWYQQILGQGPKLLIQFQNNGVVDDSQLPKDRFSAERLKGVDSTLKIQPAKLEDSAVYLCASSLGLAAQRRTDTQYFGPGTRLTVL.

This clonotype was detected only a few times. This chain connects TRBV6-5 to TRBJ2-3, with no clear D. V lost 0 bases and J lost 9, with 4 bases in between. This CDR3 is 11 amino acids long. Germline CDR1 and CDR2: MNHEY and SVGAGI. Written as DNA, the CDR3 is TGTGCCAGCAGTTACTCGGGGACGCAGTATTTT. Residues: CASSYSGTQYF.

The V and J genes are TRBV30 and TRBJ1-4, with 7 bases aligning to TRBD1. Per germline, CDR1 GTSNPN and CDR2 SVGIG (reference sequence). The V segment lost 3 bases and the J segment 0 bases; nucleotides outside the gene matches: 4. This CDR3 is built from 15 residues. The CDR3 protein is CAWSQGGTTNEKLFF. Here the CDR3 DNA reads TGTGCCTGGAGCCAAGGGGGCACAACTAATGAAAAACTGTTTTTT.

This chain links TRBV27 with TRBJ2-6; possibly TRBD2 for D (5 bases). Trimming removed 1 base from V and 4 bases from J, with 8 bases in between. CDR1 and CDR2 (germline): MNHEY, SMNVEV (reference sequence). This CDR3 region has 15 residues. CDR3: CASSLFSGGANVLTF. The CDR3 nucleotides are TGTGCCAGCAGTTTATTCTCGGGAGGGGCCAACGTCCTGACTTTC.

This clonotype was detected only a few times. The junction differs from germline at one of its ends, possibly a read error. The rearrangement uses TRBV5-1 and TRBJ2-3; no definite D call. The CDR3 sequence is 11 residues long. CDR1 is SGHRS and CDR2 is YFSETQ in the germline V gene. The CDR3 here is CASSSADTQFF. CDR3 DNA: TGCGCCAGCAGCTCTGCAGATACGCAGTTTTTT.

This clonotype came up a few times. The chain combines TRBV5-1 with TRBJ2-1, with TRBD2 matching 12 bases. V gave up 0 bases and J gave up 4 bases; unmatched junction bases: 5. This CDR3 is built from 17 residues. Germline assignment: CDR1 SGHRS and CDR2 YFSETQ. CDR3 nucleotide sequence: TGCGCCAGCAGCTTGGCCCTGACTAGCGGGGGATACAATGAGCAGTTCTTC. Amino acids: CASSLALTSGGYNEQFF.

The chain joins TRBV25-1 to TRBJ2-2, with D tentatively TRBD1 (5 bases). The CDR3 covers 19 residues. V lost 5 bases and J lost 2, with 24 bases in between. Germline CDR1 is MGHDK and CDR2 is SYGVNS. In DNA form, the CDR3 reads TGTGCCAGCAGTCACCCTCTGGGCAGGGTACAGGTCAACACCGGGGAGCTGTTTTTT. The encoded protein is CASSHPLGRVQVNTGELFF. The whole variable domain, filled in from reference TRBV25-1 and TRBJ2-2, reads EADIYQTPRYLVIGTGKKITLECSQTMGHDKMYWYQQDPGMELHLIHYSYGVNSTEKGDLSSESTVSRIRTEHFPLTLESARPSHTSQYLCASSHPLGRVQVNTGELFFGEGSRLTVL.

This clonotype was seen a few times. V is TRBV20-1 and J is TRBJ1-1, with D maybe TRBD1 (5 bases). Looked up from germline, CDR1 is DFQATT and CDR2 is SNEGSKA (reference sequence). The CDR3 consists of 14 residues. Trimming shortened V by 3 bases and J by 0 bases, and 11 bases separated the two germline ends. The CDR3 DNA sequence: TGCAGTGCTAGTCTCCGGGGGGTGAACACTGAAGCTTTCTTT. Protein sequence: CSASLRGVNTEAFF.

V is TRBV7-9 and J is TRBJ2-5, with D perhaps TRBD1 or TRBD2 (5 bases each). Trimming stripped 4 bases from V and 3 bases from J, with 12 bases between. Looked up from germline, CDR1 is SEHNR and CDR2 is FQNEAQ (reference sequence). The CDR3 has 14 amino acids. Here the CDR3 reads CASSSSGTKETQYF. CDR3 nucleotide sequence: TGTGCCAGCAGCTCCTCCGGGACCAAAGAGACCCAGTACTTC.

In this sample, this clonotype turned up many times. In DNA form, the CDR3 reads TGTGCCAGCAGTTTAAGGACTAGCGGGAGTGCTGAGCAGTTCTTC. Encoded protein: CASSLRTSGSAEQFF. The chain joins TRBV28 to TRBJ2-1, with TRBD2 matching 13 bases. This CDR3 region has 15 residues. The germline V gene has CDR1 MDHEN and CDR2 SYDVKM. V trimming: 2 bases; J trimming: 9 bases; junction bases outside the gene matches: 4.

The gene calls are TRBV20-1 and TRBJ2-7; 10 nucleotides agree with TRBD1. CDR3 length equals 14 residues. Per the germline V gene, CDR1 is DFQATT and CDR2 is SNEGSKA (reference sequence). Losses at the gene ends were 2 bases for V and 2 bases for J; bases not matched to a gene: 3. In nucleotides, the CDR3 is TGCAGTGCTAGAATCGGACAGGGGGCCTACGAGCAGTACTTC. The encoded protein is CSARIGQGAYEQYF.

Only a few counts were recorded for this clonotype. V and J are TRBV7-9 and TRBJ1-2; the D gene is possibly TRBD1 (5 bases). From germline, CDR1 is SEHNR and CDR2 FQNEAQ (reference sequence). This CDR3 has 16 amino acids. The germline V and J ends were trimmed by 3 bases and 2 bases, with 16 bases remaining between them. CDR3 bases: TGTGCCAGCAGCTTGATGGGGGGAGTCAGAAACTATGGCTACACCTTC. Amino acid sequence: CASSLMGGVRNYGYTF.

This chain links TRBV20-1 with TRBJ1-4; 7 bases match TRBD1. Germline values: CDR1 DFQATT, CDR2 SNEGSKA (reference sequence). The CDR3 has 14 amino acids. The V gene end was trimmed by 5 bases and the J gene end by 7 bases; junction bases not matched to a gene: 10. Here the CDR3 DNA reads TGCAGTGCTTGGGACAGCCGATGGGCTGAAAAACTGTTTTTT. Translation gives CSAWDSRWAEKLFF.

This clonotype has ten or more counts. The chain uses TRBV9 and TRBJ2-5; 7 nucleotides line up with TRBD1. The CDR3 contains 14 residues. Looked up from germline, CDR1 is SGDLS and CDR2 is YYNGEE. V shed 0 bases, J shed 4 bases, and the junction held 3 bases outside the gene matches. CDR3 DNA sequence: TGTGCCAGCAGCGTAGTGTCAGGGGGAGAGACCCAGTACTTC. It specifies CASSVVSGGETQYF.

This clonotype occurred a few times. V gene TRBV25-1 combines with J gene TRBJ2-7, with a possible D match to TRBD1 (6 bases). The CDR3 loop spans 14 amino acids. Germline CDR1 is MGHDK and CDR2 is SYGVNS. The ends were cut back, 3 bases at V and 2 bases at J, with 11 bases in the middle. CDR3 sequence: CASSEGDRTYEQYF. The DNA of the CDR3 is TGTGCCAGCAGTGAGGGTGACAGGACCTACGAGCAGTACTTC.

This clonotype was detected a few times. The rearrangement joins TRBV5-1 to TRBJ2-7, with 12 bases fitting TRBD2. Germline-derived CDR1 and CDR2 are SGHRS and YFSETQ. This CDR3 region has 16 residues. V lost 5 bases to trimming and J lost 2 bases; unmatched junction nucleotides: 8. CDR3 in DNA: TGCGCCAGCAGTACGCTAGGACTAGCGGGGACCTACGAGCAGTACTTC. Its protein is CASSTLGLAGTYEQYF.

CDR3 nucleotide sequence: TGTGCCAGCAGCTTAGATCCTACCTCCTACAATGAGCAGTTCTTC. Amino acid sequence: CASSLDPTSYNEQFF. This chain joins TRBV7-6 and TRBJ2-1; D is undetermined. Germline CDR1 is SGHVS and CDR2 is FNYEAQ. This CDR3 spans 15 amino acids. Deletions cut 1 base from V and 0 bases from J, with 7 bases between.

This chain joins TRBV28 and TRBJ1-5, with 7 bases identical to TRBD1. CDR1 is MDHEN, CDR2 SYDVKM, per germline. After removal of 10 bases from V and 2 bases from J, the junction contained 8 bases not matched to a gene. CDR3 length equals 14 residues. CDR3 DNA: TGTGCCACGATTACTGGGACAGGCAATCAGCCCCAGCATTTT. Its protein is CATITGTGNQPQHF.

The CDR3 reads CASRLAGGSNEQFF. In DNA, the CDR3 is TGTGCCAGCCGACTAGCGGGGGGGAGCAATGAGCAGTTCTTC. The rearrangement uses TRBV19 and TRBJ2-1; 14 nucleotides agree with TRBD2. After removal of 9 bases from V and 6 bases from J, the junction contained 4 bases not matched to a gene. This CDR3 contains 14 residues. Germline V gene sequence: CDR1 LNHDA, CDR2 SQIVND (reference sequence). Full variable domain (rest looked up from reference TRBV19 and TRBJ2-1): DGGITQSPKYLFRKEGQNVTLSCEQNLNHDAMYWYRQDPGQGLRLIYYSQIVNDFQKGDIAEGYSVSREKKESFPLTVTSAQKNPTAFYLCASRLAGGSNEQFFGPGTRLTVL.

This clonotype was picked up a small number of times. DNA for the CDR3: TGTGCCATAGGGGGGGGCCCCTACAATGAGCAGTTCTTC. Its protein is CAIGGGPYNEQFF. The chain employs TRBV6-1 and TRBJ2-1; D is perhaps TRBD2 (7 bases). CDR1 and CDR2 (germline): MNHNS, SASEGT. Trimming shortened V by 10 bases and J by 2 bases, and 12 bases separated the two germline ends. This CDR3 is 13 amino acids long.

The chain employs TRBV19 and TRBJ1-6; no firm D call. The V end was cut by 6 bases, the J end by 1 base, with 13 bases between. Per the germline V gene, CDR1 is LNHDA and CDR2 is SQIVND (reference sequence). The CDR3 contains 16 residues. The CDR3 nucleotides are TGTGCCAGTAGAATCGGGCGGGATTCCTATAATTCACCCCTCCACTTT. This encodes CASRIGRDSYNSPLHF.

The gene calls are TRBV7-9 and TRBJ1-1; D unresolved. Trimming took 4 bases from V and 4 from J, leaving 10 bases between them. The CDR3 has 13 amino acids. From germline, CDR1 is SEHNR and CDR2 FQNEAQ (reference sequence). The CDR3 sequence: CASSSQSSTEAFF. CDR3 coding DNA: TGTGCCAGCAGCTCCCAATCCTCCACTGAAGCTTTCTTT.